Following are 9 T cell receptor beta chains from one sample sequenced in a study of identical twins. TCRdb redid the calling of the 5' RACE reads with MiXCR, one entry per CDR3 protein. The sample yields about 220,000 distinct CDR3 sequences, 7.5% seen once. These data were also reused for a study on yellow fever vaccine responses in identical twins.

Material for sequencing was memory (CD45RO+) T cells sorted from blood. The receptors come from a woman younger than 35 in good health.

The chain uses TRBV12-3 or TRBV12-4 and TRBJ2-2; 10 bases are a match to TRBD1. V was clipped by 5 bases and J by 7 bases; unmatched bases: 10. This CDR3 region has 16 residues. CDR3 DNA: TGTGCCAGCAGTCTCCCGCGACAGGGGGCTAACGGGGAGCTGTTTTTT. As protein: CASSLPRQGANGELFF.

This clonotype has just a few counts. The CDR3 protein is CASSPTGTGTDTQYF. In DNA form, the CDR3 reads TGTGCCAGCAGCCCGACCGGGACTGGCACAGATACGCAGTATTTT. The rearrangement uses TRBV7-2 and TRBJ2-3; D is perhaps TRBD2 (6 bases). The CDR3 has 15 amino acids. Trimming stripped 5 bases from V and 1 base from J, with 13 bases between. Germline V gene data show CDR1 as SGHTA and CDR2 as FQGNSA.

V usage is TRBV19 and J usage is TRBJ2-4, with D perhaps being TRBD1 or TRBD2 (5 bases each). This CDR3 has 13 amino acids. The germline CDR1 and CDR2 sequences are LNHDA and SQIVND (reference sequence). Trimming left V 5 bases short and J 9 bases short, with 14 bases between. CDR3 amino acids: CASSSRGAGIQYF. CDR3 sequence (DNA): TGTGCCAGTAGTTCGCGAGGGGCCGGCATTCAGTACTTC.

This clonotype was observed many times. This chain links TRBV6-5 with TRBJ2-2; D is unresolved. CDR3 length: 16 residues. Germline V CDR1 and CDR2: MNHEY, SVGAGI. Trimming removed 5 bases from V and 0 bases from J, with 13 bases in between. CDR3 DNA sequence: TGTGCCAGCAGTAACCAATGGCATTCGAACACCGGGGAGCTGTTTTTT. Protein product: CASSNQWHSNTGELFF.

This chain joins TRBV7-2 and TRBJ2-5; D perhaps matches TRBD2 (6 bases). The CDR3 is 15 amino acids. Per the germline V gene, CDR1 is SGHTA and CDR2 is FQGNSA. V lost 2 bases to trimming and J lost 4 bases, with 14 bases between them. In DNA form, the CDR3 reads TGTGCCAGCAGCTTATGGAAGGGACTCACAGAGACCCAGTACTTC. Protein product: CASSLWKGLTETQYF.

This clonotype was counted between two and nine times. J is TRBJ2-3 and V is TRBV18; 8 bases align to TRBD2. Unmatched junction bases numbered 8, after V lost 5 bases and J lost 1 base. This CDR3 is 16 amino acids long. Germline CDR1 and CDR2: KGHSH and LQKENI. The CDR3 bases are TGTGCCAGCTCAACCGCCCGGGGGGGGCGCACAGATACGCAGTATTTT. It encodes CASSTARGGRTDTQYF.

This clonotype was found once. The rearrangement links TRBV7-2 to TRBJ2-5; D perhaps matches TRBD1 (6 bases). There are 14 residues in the CDR3. Germline CDR1 is SGHTA and CDR2 is FQGNSA. The V and J ends lost 3 bases and 5 bases respectively, with 13 bases between them. The CDR3 coding sequence is TGTGCCAGCAGCTTCACCGGGACACACGAGACCCAGTACTTC. Amino acid sequence: CASSFTGTHETQYF.

V gene TRBV5-5 combines with J gene TRBJ2-7; 7 bases agree with TRBD1. The CDR3 consists of 14 residues. CDR1 SGHKS and CDR2 YYEKEE come from the germline V gene (reference sequence). Trimming at V came to 5 bases and at J to 0 bases, leaving 5 bases not matched to a gene. The CDR3 protein is CASSPGGNSYEQYF. CDR3 in DNA: TGTGCCAGCAGTCCAGGGGGTAACTCCTACGAGCAGTACTTC.

This clonotype was observed many times. The chain joins TRBV7-3 to TRBJ2-1; D remains ambiguous. The CDR3 is made up of 15 amino acids. Trimming stripped 5 bases from V and 2 bases from J, with 13 bases between. Germline CDR1 and CDR2: SGHTA and FQGTGA. DNA of the CDR3: TGTGCCAGCAGCCCAATTGCCGACACCTACAATGAGCAGTTCTTC. Protein: CASSPIADTYNEQFF.